One sample yielded the 19 T cell receptor beta chains listed below, sequenced in a study of cytomegalovirus exposure and HLA in healthy donors. This PCR relied on a set of 60 Vbeta primers and 13 Jbeta primers. Method: immunoSEQ multiplex PCR; TCRdb's copy keeps in-frame clones and lacks some. The repertoire consists of 95,000 to 150,000 clones, with about 84% occurring once and the leading ten covering 3.6%. The sample comprised PBMCs. The receptors originated from a man in his forties in good health and CMV-seronegative.

The chain combines TRBV6-6 with TRBJ2-7; TRBD1 agrees at 9 bases. The CDR3 runs to 14 residues. Trimming removed 5 bases from V and 7 bases from J; junction bases left unmatched: 9. The germline V gene has CDR1 MNHNY and CDR2 SVGAGI (reference sequence). The CDR3 nucleotides are TGTGCCAGCAGTCCGCGGGACAGGGTTGGAGAGCAGTACTTC. Protein product: CASSPRDRVGEQYF.

This clone appeared a single time. V gene TRBV21-1 combines with J gene TRBJ2-1; the table assigns TRBD1, which was not confirmed against the DNA. TRBV21-1 is a pseudogene segment. The CDR3 consists of 16 residues. The CDR3 DNA follows: TGTGCCAGCAGCACCCCCGGGACAGGGCTCTACAATGAGCAGTTCTTC. Its translation: CASSTPGTGLYNEQFF.

The rearrangement uses TRBV2 and TRBJ1-2, with TRBD1 identical over 9 bases. This CDR3 region has 13 residues. V shed 6 bases and J 5 bases; nucleotides not matched to a gene: 4. The germline V gene encodes CDR1 SNHLY and CDR2 FYNNEI. The CDR3 loop is CASRTGGIYGYTF. CDR3 coding DNA: TGTGCCAGCAGGACAGGGGGGATTTATGGCTACACCTTC.

CDR3 residues: CASSAGQGRGEQYF. CDR3 in DNA: TGTGCCAGCAGTGCGGGACAGGGAAGGGGGGAGCAGTACTTC. V and J are TRBV6-1 and TRBJ2-7, with 9 bases aligning to TRBD1. Germline assignment: CDR1 MNHNS and CDR2 SASEGT. V was clipped by 4 bases and J by 7 bases; unmatched bases: 8. This CDR3 region has 14 residues.

The chain joins TRBV19 to TRBJ1-4; the D gene is possibly TRBD1 (5 bases). The CDR3 extends over 13 amino acids. Germline CDR1 reads LNHDA; CDR2 reads SQIVND (reference sequence). The V and J ends lost 4 bases and 7 bases respectively, with 10 bases between them. The CDR3 DNA follows: TGTGCCAGTAGTAACCAGGGTCGTGAAAAACTGTTTTTT. Protein product: CASSNQGREKLFF.

Comment on this clone: One end of the junction varies from germline; a read error may be responsible. The chain uses TRBV7-9 and TRBJ2-3, with a tentative D call TRBD2 (5 bases). CDR1 is SEHNR, CDR2 FQNEAQ, per germline (reference sequence). The CDR3 is 14 residues long. The CDR3, as DNA: TGTTCCAGCAGCTCACAGCGGCGCACAGATACGCAGTATTTT. Protein sequence: CSSSSQRRTDTQYF.

Only a few counts were recorded for this clone. The chain links TRBV7-2 to TRBJ2-4; 7 nucleotides align to TRBD1. Trimming at V came to 3 bases and at J to 6 bases, leaving 5 bases not matched to a gene. Looked up from germline, CDR1 is SGHTA and CDR2 is FQGNSA. This CDR3 contains 14 residues. CDR3 sequence: CASSLRGPGNIQYF. The CDR3 DNA sequence: TGTGCCAGCAGCTTGAGGGGGCCGGGAAACATTCAGTACTTC.

The J gene is TRBJ2-7, the V gene TRBV6-6, with D perhaps TRBD2 (5 bases). Germline assignment: CDR1 MNHNY and CDR2 SVGAGI (reference sequence). The ends were cut back, 6 bases at V and 1 base at J, with 7 bases in the middle. CDR3 length equals 12 residues. CDR3 sequence (DNA): TGTGCCAGCAGGTCGGGATCCTACGAGCAGTACTTC. Translated: CASRSGSYEQYF.

This clone occurred a few times. The J gene is TRBJ2-5, the V gene TRBV18; D is possibly TRBD1 (6 bases). V lost 3 bases and J 5 bases, leaving 25 bases between the germline ends. Per germline, CDR1 KGHSH and CDR2 LQKENI. CDR3 length equals 18 residues. The CDR3 bases are TGTGCCAGCTCACCCCCTCAACGGGACACAATACAGGTGGAGACCCAGTACTTC. Translating gives CASSPPQRDTIQVETQYF.

The chain links TRBV4-1 to TRBJ1-1, with D perhaps TRBD1 (5 bases). V gave up 4 bases and J gave up 5 bases, with 14 bases separating them. The CDR3 consists of 14 residues. Germline V lookup: CDR1 MGHRA, CDR2 YSYEKL. The CDR3 DNA reads as TGCGCCAGCAGCCTAGTTACAGGAGGGACTGAAGCTTTCTTT. Translation gives CASSLVTGGTEAFF.

DNA for the CDR3: TGTGCCAGCAAGCGGCAAAATGAGCAGTTCTTC. It codes for CASKRQNEQFF. The rearrangement links TRBV13 to TRBJ2-1, with D perhaps TRBD2 (5 bases). Trimming cost V 7 bases and J 7 bases, with 8 bases left between them. This CDR3 contains 11 residues. Germline CDR1 and CDR2: PRHDT and FYEKMQ (reference sequence).

J is TRBJ2-7 and V is TRBV20-1; D is undetermined. The CDR3 consists of 11 residues. Germline V CDR1 and CDR2: DFQATT, SNEGSKA (reference sequence). Trimming cost V 6 bases and J 3 bases, with 9 bases left between them. The CDR3 DNA reads TGCAGTGCCGCCAGAGGCTACGAGCAGTACTTC. This encodes CSAARGYEQYF.

The chain combines TRBV18 with TRBJ2-7; D is ambiguous. Germline V CDR1 and CDR2: KGHSH, LQKENI. V gave up 3 bases and J gave up 5 bases, with 14 bases separating them. This CDR3 region has 14 residues. This CDR3 is CASSPIPEFDEQYF. CDR3 DNA sequence: TGTGCCAGCTCACCTATACCAGAATTCGACGAGCAGTACTTC.

This clone showed up just a few times. The chain is built from TRBV5-1 and TRBJ2-3; D is possibly TRBD1 (6 bases). Between the trimmed V and J ends, which lost 7 bases and 0 bases, there was a span of 9 bases. CDR1 SGHRS and CDR2 YFSETQ come from the germline V gene. The CDR3 runs 13 residues. CDR3 sequence: CASWDISTDTQYF. The CDR3 bases are TGCGCCAGCTGGGACATTAGCACAGATACGCAGTATTTT.

This rearrangement joins TRBV19 to TRBJ1-6, with 9 bases that match TRBD1. V lost 3 bases, J lost 9 bases, and 6 bases stayed unmatched. The length of the CDR3 is 15 residues. CDR1 and CDR2 from the germline V gene are LNHDA and SQIVND (reference sequence). CDR3 nucleotide sequence: TGTGCCAGTAGTATCTTAGGACAGGGGTTTTCACCCCTCCACTTT. Protein: CASSILGQGFSPLHF. The whole variable domain, remainder taken from reference TRBV19 and TRBJ1-6, is DGGITQSPKYLFRKEGQNVTLSCEQNLNHDAMYWYRQDPGQGLRLIYYSQIVNDFQKGDIAEGYSVSREKKESFPLTVTSAQKNPTAFYLCASSILGQGFSPLHFGNGTRLTVT.

A note on this clone: Germline and junction disagree at one end, which may indicate a read error. The chain combines TRBV7-9 with TRBJ1-6, with a weak D call TRBD1 (6 bases). The CDR3 sequence is 18 residues long. CDR1 is SEHNR, CDR2 FQNEAQ, per germline (reference sequence). CDR3 residues: CSSSRLPTGIPYNSPLHF. The DNA of the CDR3 is TGTTCCAGCAGCCGACTACCCACAGGGATCCCCTATAATTCACCCCTCCACTTT. The variable domain in full, with the rest retrieved from reference TRBV7-9 and TRBJ1-6, is DTGVSQNPRHKITKRGQNVTFRCDPISEHNRLYWYRQTLGQGPEFLTYFQNEAQLEKSRLLSDRFSAERPKGSFSTLEIQRTEQGDSAMYLCSSSRLPTGIPYNSPLHFGNGTRLTVT.

The genes are TRBV21-1 and TRBJ2-1; the listed D gene, TRBD1, was not tested against the DNA. TRBV21-1 is shown as a pseudogene. This CDR3 spans 17 amino acids. The CDR3 loop is CASTDRLKSTSYNEQFF. CDR3 DNA: TGTGCCAGCACGGACAGGTTAAAAAGTACCTCCTACAATGAGCAGTTCTTC.

The sample holds one count of this clone. This chain uses TRBV5-5 with TRBJ1-5; 7 bases are a match to TRBD1. V gave up 2 bases and J gave up 3 bases; unmatched junction bases: 5. The germline CDR1 and CDR2 sequences are SGHKS and YYEKEE (reference sequence). This CDR3 contains 15 residues. The CDR3 DNA sequence: TGTGCCAGCAGCTTACGCACAGGGGACAATCAGCCCCAGCATTTT. Amino acids: CASSLRTGDNQPQHF.

The DNA of the CDR3 is TGTGCCAGCAGCGTGACGGGACAGAGCGGCGGAAACACAGATACGCAGTATTTT. It yields the protein CASSVTGQSGGNTDTQYF. This chain uses TRBV9 with TRBJ2-3, with TRBD1 matching 7 bases. Germline V gene data show CDR1 as SGDLS and CDR2 as YYNGEE. The trim removed 2 bases at V and 2 bases at J, leaving 14 bases unmatched. This CDR3 spans 18 amino acids.